The rows below give T cell receptor beta chains drawn from one sample of a study of somatic mutations in cytotoxic T cells in rheumatoid arthritis. Sequencing used immunoSEQ multiplex PCR; TCRdb keeps in-frame clones, though not all of them. Among under 20,000 clones listed, about 83% were seen once. Source material: CD8+ T cells sorted from blood. The receptors originated from an adult with rheumatoid arthritis. The CDR3 runs from the conserved cysteine through the conserved F or W. Each record gives: V gene, D gene, clone size, J gene, CDR3 protein, CDR3 DNA. D genes are given only for firm matches. Clone size is stated in some rows and not others, as once, few, many or a class when expanded.

>TRBV5-6|NA|NA|TRBJ1-3
CASSWGSSGNTIYF
TGTGCCAGCAGCTGGGGATCGTCTGGAAACACCATATATTTT
>TRBV7-9|TRBD1|once|TRBJ1-4
CASSGRQGWEKLFF
TGTGCCAGCAGCGGGAGACAGGGGTGGGAAAAACTGTTTTTT
>TRBV27|TRBD2|NA|TRBJ2-1
CASSPKLAAYYNEQFF
TGTGCCAGCAGTCCGAAACTAGCGGCATACTACAATGAGCAGTTCTTC
>TRBV27|NA|few|TRBJ2-2
CASSLSKTSRLFF
TGTGCCAGCAGTTTATCGAAGACAAGCCGGCTGTTTTTT
>TRBV18|NA|once|TRBJ2-3
CASSPTLDRRTDTQYF
TGTGCCAGCTCACCCACCCTCGACAGACGCACAGATACGCAGTATTTT
>TRBV11-2|TRBD2|few|TRBJ2-7
CASSLHSGGVYEQYF
TGTGCCAGCAGCTTACACTCGGGGGGTGTGTACGAGCAGTACTTC
>TRBV15|NA|NA|TRBJ1-1
CATGGGNTEAFF
TGTGCCACAGGGGGGGGGAACACTGAAGCTTTCTTT
>TRBV9|NA|NA|TRBJ2-1
CASSPQPVGNEQFF
TGTGCCAGCAGCCCCCAACCCGTTGGGAATGAGCAGTTCTTC
>TRBV7-9|NA|medium-sized|TRBJ2-1
CASSFKGRYNEQFF
TGTGCCAGCAGCTTTAAAGGCCGCTACAATGAGCAGTTCTTC
>TRBV9|NA|NA|TRBJ1-6
CASSGDKAPLHF
TGTGCCAGCAGCGGGGACAAGGCCCCCCTCCACTTT
>TRBV10-3|NA|once|TRBJ2-1
CAISESKSDNEQFF
TGTGCCATCAGTGAGTCAAAGTCCGACAATGAGCAGTTCTTC
>TRBV30|TRBD2|NA|TRBJ2-1
CAWNAGGPYNEQFF
TGTGCCTGGAACGCGGGGGGGCCTTACAATGAGCAGTTCTTC
>TRBV27|NA|NA|TRBJ1-1
CASSLGENTEAFF
TGTGCCAGCAGTTTAGGCGAGAACACTGAAGCTTTCTTT
>TRBV6-4|TRBD1|NA|TRBJ2-6
CASSTGTGGSGANVLTF
TGTGCCAGCAGTACCGGGACAGGGGGCTCTGGGGCCAACGTCCTGACTTTC
>TRBV4-1|NA|NA|TRBJ2-1
CASSPSFFSYNEQFF
TGCGCCAGCAGCCCGAGTTTCTTTTCCTACAATGAGCAGTTCTTC
>TRBV11-2|NA|NA|TRBJ2-7
CASSLGAKGEQYF
TGTGCCAGCAGCTTAGGAGCGAAGGGGGAGCAGTACTTC
>TRBV7-9|NA|once|TRBJ2-7
CASRSGPRESSGEQYF
TGTGCCAGCAGATCGGGGCCCCGGGAATCATCGGGGGAGCAGTACTTC
>TRBV27|NA|NA|TRBJ2-1
CASSLMDNNNEQFF
TGTGCCAGCAGTTTAATGGACAACAACAATGAGCAGTTCTTC
>TRBV19|NA|NA|TRBJ1-1
CASTTGSTEAFF
TGTGCCAGTACCACAGGGTCCACTGAAGCTTTCTTT
>TRBV12-5|TRBD1|NA|TRBJ2-5
CASDPTGGETQYF
TGTGCTAGTGACCCGACAGGGGGAGAGACCCAGTACTTC
>TRBV27|NA|NA|TRBJ1-2
CASSPRGGANYGYTF
TGTGCCAGCAGTCCCCGGGGGGGGGCAAACTATGGCTACACCTTC
>TRBV10-3|NA|NA|TRBJ2-7
CAISSPGDYEQYF
TGTGCCATCAGTTCCCCCGGAGACTACGAGCAGTACTTC
>TRBV19|NA|NA|TRBJ2-7
CASSSPGHHLSGGQYF
TGTGCCAGTAGTTCCCCGGGACACCACTTATCAGGTGGGCAGTACTTC
>TRBV2|NA|NA|TRBJ1-2
CASSEASGALYGYTF
TGTGCCAGCAGTGAAGCCTCAGGGGCCCTATATGGCTACACCTTC
>TRBV6-5|NA|NA|TRBJ2-7
CASSYSTGPKAYEQYF
TGTGCCAGCAGTTACAGTACCGGCCCGAAAGCCTACGAGCAGTACTTC
>TRBV29-1|NA|NA|TRBJ2-7
CSVETESYEQYF
TGCAGCGTTGAGACAGAATCCTACGAGCAGTACTTC
>TRBV5-4|NA|NA|TRBJ1-3
CASSLLGTGNTIYF
TGTGCCAGCAGCTTATTGGGGACTGGAAACACCATATATTTT
>TRBV27|NA|NA|TRBJ2-7
CASSPRGIWDEQYF
TGTGCCAGCAGTCCCCGAGGGATTTGGGACGAGCAGTACTTC
>TRBV9|TRBD1|NA|TRBJ1-3
CASSVAGGGLLSGNTIYF
TGTGCCAGCAGCGTAGCAGGGGGGGGACTACTCTCTGGAAACACCATATATTTT
>TRBV6-1|TRBD1|NA|TRBJ2-6
CASSEWTGEGANVLTF
TGTGCCAGCAGTGAATGGACAGGGGAGGGGGCCAACGTCCTGACTTTC
>TRBV27|NA|few|TRBJ2-7
CASKFRGSYEQYF
TGTGCCAGCAAATTTAGGGGGTCCTACGAGCAGTACTTC
>TRBV4-1|NA|few|TRBJ1-2
CASSPPEGRRGGYTF
TGCGCCAGCAGCCCCCCCGAAGGACGGCGAGGGGGCTACACCTTC
>TRBV6-1|TRBD2|NA|TRBJ2-1
CASSEGRGGNEQFF
TGTGCCAGCAGTGAGGGTCGCGGGGGCAATGAGCAGTTCTTC
>TRBV6-1|TRBD2|NA|TRBJ2-3
CASSDVGLTDTQYF
TGTGCCAGCAGTGATGTGGGACTAACAGATACGCAGTATTTT
>TRBV2|TRBD1|NA|TRBJ2-7
CASSIPGQGNEQYF
TGTGCCAGCAGCATCCCGGGACAGGGCAACGAGCAGTACTTC
>TRBV11-2|NA|NA|TRBJ2-3
CASSLDRWGWTQYF
TGTGCCAGCAGCTTAGATCGGTGGGGATGGACGCAGTATTTT
>TRBV2|NA|NA|TRBJ2-3
CASTHQRSPQGTDTQYF
TGTGCCAGCACTCACCAAAGGTCCCCTCAAGGAACAGATACGCAGTATTTT
>TRBV19|TRBD2|NA|TRBJ2-5
CASSAGLASETQYF
TGTGCCAGTAGTGCGGGACTAGCCTCAGAGACCCAGTACTTC
>TRBV4-1|TRBD1|NA|TRBJ1-3
CASATGASGNTIYF
TGCGCCAGCGCTACAGGGGCCTCTGGAAACACCATATATTTT
>TRBV29-1|NA|few|TRBJ1-1
CSVGGTEAFF
TGCAGCGTTGGGGGAACTGAAGCTTTCTTT
>TRBV5-1|TRBD2|NA|TRBJ2-1
CASSPDSGGYNEQFF
TGCGCCAGCAGCCCCGACAGCGGGGGGTACAATGAGCAGTTCTTC
>TRBV5-5|TRBD1|NA|TRBJ1-2
CASSSTGVNYGYTF
TGTGCCAGCAGTTCGACAGGGGTCAACTATGGCTACACCTTC
>TRBV5-6|NA|once|TRBJ2-1
CASSSPTLSRYYNEQFF
TGTGCCAGCAGCTCCCCTACGTTATCGCGCTACTACAATGAGCAGTTCTTC
>TRBV5-4|NA|NA|TRBJ1-1
CASPRDGENTEAFF
TGTGCCAGCCCCCGGGACGGGGAGAACACTGAAGCTTTCTTT
>TRBV19|NA|NA|TRBJ2-7
CASSILSTEMGSEQYF
TGTGCCAGTAGTATACTTTCGACAGAAATGGGTTCGGAGCAGTACTTC
>TRBV9|TRBD1|NA|TRBJ2-7
CASSHPRQGGKIPYEQYF
TGTGCCAGCAGCCACCCAAGACAGGGGGGGAAAATCCCCTACGAGCAGTACTTC
>TRBV4-1|TRBD1|few|TRBJ1-6
CASSKPQGGNSPLHF
TGCGCCAGCAGCAAACCACAGGGGGGGAATTCACCCCTCCACTTT
>TRBV7-9|TRBD1|few|TRBJ1-2
CASSSTGNYGYTF
TGTGCCAGCAGCTCGACAGGGAACTATGGCTACACCTTC
>TRBV15|TRBD2|few|TRBJ2-3
CATSGPVAGVPTDTQYF
TGTGCCACCAGCGGGCCGGTAGCGGGGGTCCCCACAGATACGCAGTATTTT
>TRBV2|NA|NA|TRBJ2-1
CASSGTLDEQFF
TGTGCCAGCAGTGGGACTCTCGATGAGCAGTTCTTC
>TRBV5-5|NA|NA|TRBJ1-6
CASSPGRSYNSPLHF
TGTGCCAGCAGCCCAGGACGCTCCTATAATTCACCCCTCCACTTT
>TRBV6-5|NA|few|TRBJ2-7
CASRTGTPDVEQYF
TGTGCCAGCAGAACCGGGACACCCGATGTGGAGCAGTACTTC
>TRBV18|TRBD2|NA|TRBJ2-5
CASSLLLAEETQYF
TGTGCCAGCTCACTCCTACTAGCGGAAGAGACCCAGTACTTC
>TRBV5-1|NA|NA|TRBJ2-7
CASSLVQGRYEQYF
TGCGCCAGCAGCTTGGTCCAGGGGAGGTACGAGCAGTACTTC
>TRBV4-1|NA|NA|TRBJ2-1
CASSPSNLRGNEQFF
TGCGCCAGCAGCCCAAGTAACCTTCGGGGCAATGAGCAGTTCTTC
>TRBV7-6|NA|NA|TRBJ2-7
CASSLEQGVHEQYF
TGTGCCAGCAGCTTAGAACAGGGAGTCCACGAGCAGTACTTC
>TRBV5-1|NA|few|TRBJ2-7
CASSLAEAPYEQYF
TGCGCCAGCAGCTTGGCCGAGGCACCGTACGAGCAGTACTTC